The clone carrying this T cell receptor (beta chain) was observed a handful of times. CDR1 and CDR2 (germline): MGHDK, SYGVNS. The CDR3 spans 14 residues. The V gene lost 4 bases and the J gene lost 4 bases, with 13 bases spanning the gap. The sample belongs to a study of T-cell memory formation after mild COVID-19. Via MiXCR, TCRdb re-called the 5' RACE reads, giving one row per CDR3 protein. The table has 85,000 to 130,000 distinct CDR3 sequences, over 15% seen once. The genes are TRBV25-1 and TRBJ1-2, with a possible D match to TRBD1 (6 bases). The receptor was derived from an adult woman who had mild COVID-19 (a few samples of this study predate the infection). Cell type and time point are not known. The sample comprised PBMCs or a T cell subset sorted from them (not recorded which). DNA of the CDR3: TGTGCCAGCAGTGTAGGGATCAGGGGCTATGGCTACACCTTC. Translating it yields CASSVGIRGYGYTF.